Listed below are T cell receptor beta chains from one sample, sequenced in a study of T-cell reconstitution after alpha-beta-depleted transplantation in children. TCRdb processed the PCR reads anew with MiXCR; each CDR3 protein has one entry. Here the sample spans 600,000 to 700,000 distinct CDR3 sequences, approximately 16% being singletons. The sequencing used PBMCs from the stem cell graft donor, collected from the stem cell graft. The receptors were sampled from a human donor who donated a stem cell graft to a child with acute myeloid leukemia. Both conserved end residues are part of each CDR3. Fields, in order: CDR3 DNA, CDR3 protein, V gene, D gene, J gene, clone size. A D gene is named only where the DNA matches it firmly. Rows give clone size only sometimes, using once, few, many, or a class for an expanded clone.

CDR3 DNA: TGTGCCAGCAGTTTGAGAGAGCAAGCAGAGACCCAGTACTTC; CDR3 protein: CASSLREQAETQYF; V gene: TRBV12-3/TRBV12-4; D gene: NA; J gene: TRBJ2-5; clone size: many
CDR3 DNA: TGTGCCACCAGCTTCCCGGGACTAGCGGGAGGCACAGATACGCAGTATTTT; CDR3 protein: CATSFPGLAGGTDTQYF; V gene: TRBV15; D gene: TRBD2; J gene: TRBJ2-3; clone size: NA
CDR3 DNA: TGCAGTGCTGGACTAGTACAGGGGCGCGCCGCGGACGAGCAGTACTTC; CDR3 protein: CSAGLVQGRAADEQYF; V gene: TRBV20-1; D gene: NA; J gene: TRBJ2-7; clone size: many
CDR3 DNA: TGCAGTGCTACCAGGGCTAGCAGCCTCAATGAGCAGTTCTTC; CDR3 protein: CSATRASSLNEQFF; V gene: TRBV20-1; D gene: NA; J gene: TRBJ2-1; clone size: NA
CDR3 DNA: TGTGCCAGCAGCTTACCGAATATCGATGAGCAGTTCTTC; CDR3 protein: CASSLPNIDEQFF; V gene: TRBV7-2; D gene: NA; J gene: TRBJ2-1; clone size: NA
CDR3 DNA: TGCAGTGCTTTCCGGACAGGCCCCTATGGCTACACCTTC; CDR3 protein: CSAFRTGPYGYTF; V gene: TRBV20-1; D gene: TRBD1; J gene: TRBJ1-2; clone size: NA
CDR3 DNA: TGTGCCAGCAGTCGACCCGGGACCCAGTACTTC; CDR3 protein: CASSRPGTQYF; V gene: TRBV6-6; D gene: NA; J gene: TRBJ2-5; clone size: few
CDR3 DNA: TGTGCCAGCAGCCATTCGGGGGAAGGCTACTATGGCTACACCTTC; CDR3 protein: CASSHSGEGYYGYTF; V gene: TRBV4-2; D gene: NA; J gene: TRBJ1-2; clone size: NA
CDR3 DNA: TGTGCCAGCAGTTACTCGAGACAGAACAAGCAGTTCTTC; CDR3 protein: CASSYSRQNKQFF; V gene: TRBV6-5; D gene: NA; J gene: TRBJ2-1; clone size: few
CDR3 DNA: TGCAGCGTGCAGGGGTCGGCTTTCTTT; CDR3 protein: CSVQGSAFF; V gene: TRBV29-1; D gene: NA; J gene: TRBJ1-1; clone size: many
CDR3 DNA: TGTGCCAGCAGTTTAGCGGGACTAGCGGCCTACAATGAGCAGTTCTTC; CDR3 protein: CASSLAGLAAYNEQFF; V gene: TRBV12-3/TRBV12-4; D gene: TRBD2; J gene: TRBJ2-1; clone size: NA
CDR3 DNA: TGCGCCAGCAGCCCCACATTGGACAGGGGGCAGGGGGAGACCCAGTACTTC; CDR3 protein: CASSPTLDRGQGETQYF; V gene: TRBV4-3; D gene: TRBD1; J gene: TRBJ2-5; clone size: few
CDR3 DNA: TGTGCCAGCAGGGGGACATGGGAGACCCAGTACTTC; CDR3 protein: CASRGTWETQYF; V gene: TRBV12-3/TRBV12-4; D gene: NA; J gene: TRBJ2-5; clone size: many
CDR3 DNA: TGCGCCAGCAGCCCCGAGGGGGGGCAGGGCACTGAAGCTTTCTTT; CDR3 protein: CASSPEGGQGTEAFF; V gene: TRBV4-3; D gene: NA; J gene: TRBJ1-1; clone size: few
CDR3 DNA: TGCAGTGCTAGAGACCTCGAGGGGTTCTCCTACAATGAGCAGTTCTTC; CDR3 protein: CSARDLEGFSYNEQFF; V gene: TRBV20-1; D gene: NA; J gene: TRBJ2-1; clone size: many
CDR3 DNA: TGCAGTGCGGAGACAGGGGGTTCGAACACAGATACGCAGTATTTT; CDR3 protein: CSAETGGSNTDTQYF; V gene: TRBV20-1; D gene: TRBD1; J gene: TRBJ2-3; clone size: many
CDR3 DNA: TGTGCCAGCAGCTTCCCAGGGTACTCTCTGGGTGGGGCCAACGTCCTGACTTTC; CDR3 protein: CASSFPGYSLGGANVLTF; V gene: TRBV11-2; D gene: NA; J gene: TRBJ2-6; clone size: many
CDR3 DNA: TGTGCCAGCAGTGAATCCCCAGGGGGGGATGAGCAGTTCTTC; CDR3 protein: CASSESPGGDEQFF; V gene: TRBV6-1; D gene: NA; J gene: TRBJ2-1; clone size: NA
CDR3 DNA: TGTGCCATCAGTGCGGAGCCTAATTCACCCCTCCACTTT; CDR3 protein: CAISAEPNSPLHF; V gene: TRBV10-3; D gene: NA; J gene: TRBJ1-6; clone size: many
CDR3 DNA: TGTGCCAGCAGTTTAGGGGCGTTTCAGGGGGGGAATGAGCAGTTCTTC; CDR3 protein: CASSLGAFQGGNEQFF; V gene: TRBV12-3/TRBV12-4; D gene: NA; J gene: TRBJ2-1; clone size: many
CDR3 DNA: TGTGCCTGGAGTGTCGGAGGGAAGGGCTACGAGCAGTACTTC; CDR3 protein: CAWSVGGKGYEQYF; V gene: TRBV30; D gene: NA; J gene: TRBJ2-7; clone size: NA
CDR3 DNA: TGCAGTGCTAGAGATGCAGTAGGGACTACCCTGTCCCAGTACTTC; CDR3 protein: CSARDAVGTTLSQYF; V gene: TRBV20-1; D gene: TRBD2; J gene: TRBJ2-5; clone size: many
CDR3 DNA: TGCGCCAGCAGCTTGGGTTCTTCCAGCTCCTACGAGCAGTACTTC; CDR3 protein: CASSLGSSSSYEQYF; V gene: TRBV5-1; D gene: NA; J gene: TRBJ2-7; clone size: many
CDR3 DNA: TGTGCCAGCAGCTTATTGGCTAGCCCCACAGATACGCAGTATTTT; CDR3 protein: CASSLLASPTDTQYF; V gene: TRBV7-9; D gene: NA; J gene: TRBJ2-3; clone size: NA
CDR3 DNA: TGTGCCAGCAGCCATGGGACCGAGGGCCAACAGCCCCAGCATTTT; CDR3 protein: CASSHGTEGQQPQHF; V gene: TRBV6-1; D gene: NA; J gene: TRBJ1-5; clone size: many
CDR3 DNA: TGCAGTGCTAGAGATACGGTCATGACGTATGGCTACACCTTC; CDR3 protein: CSARDTVMTYGYTF; V gene: TRBV20-1; D gene: NA; J gene: TRBJ1-2; clone size: NA
CDR3 DNA: TGTGCCAGCAGTCCCCGGGACAGGGGCCCCTACGAGCAGTACTTC; CDR3 protein: CASSPRDRGPYEQYF; V gene: TRBV12-3/TRBV12-4; D gene: TRBD1; J gene: TRBJ2-7; clone size: NA
CDR3 DNA: TGCAGTGCCGCGATCCGGGGGGGCTATGGCTACACCTTC; CDR3 protein: CSAAIRGGYGYTF; V gene: TRBV20-1; D gene: NA; J gene: TRBJ1-2; clone size: many
CDR3 DNA: TGCAGTGCTAGAGATGAGGCACGTACCTACGAGCAGTACTTC; CDR3 protein: CSARDEARTYEQYF; V gene: TRBV20-1; D gene: NA; J gene: TRBJ2-7; clone size: NA
CDR3 DNA: TGTGCCAGCAGCTTTAGTGGGACGGTGGGAACTAATGAAAAACTGTTTTTT; CDR3 protein: CASSFSGTVGTNEKLFF; V gene: TRBV7-2; D gene: NA; J gene: TRBJ1-4; clone size: few
CDR3 DNA: TGTGCCAGCAGTGAAGCGCTTCGACAGGGGGCCCAGCATTTT; CDR3 protein: CASSEALRQGAQHF; V gene: TRBV6-1; D gene: TRBD1; J gene: TRBJ1-5; clone size: few
CDR3 DNA: TGCAGTGCTAGTGATGTGATCGACAGGGGGATGAACATTCAGTACTTC; CDR3 protein: CSASDVIDRGMNIQYF; V gene: TRBV20-1; D gene: TRBD1; J gene: TRBJ2-4; clone size: many
CDR3 DNA: TGCAGTGCTAAAAGCGGGGCAGATACGCAGTATTTT; CDR3 protein: CSAKSGADTQYF; V gene: TRBV20-1; D gene: TRBD2; J gene: TRBJ2-3; clone size: many
CDR3 DNA: TGTGCCAGCAGGCAGGGAGGAAGTGGGGCCAACGTCCTGACTTTC; CDR3 protein: CASRQGGSGANVLTF; V gene: TRBV6-1; D gene: NA; J gene: TRBJ2-6; clone size: few
CDR3 DNA: TGCAGTGCTGAGCGGGGCTCCCAAGAGACCCAGTACTTC; CDR3 protein: CSAERGSQETQYF; V gene: TRBV20-1; D gene: TRBD2; J gene: TRBJ2-5; clone size: few
CDR3 DNA: TGTGCCAGCAGCTTGTGGACAGATAGCAATCAGCCCCAGCATTTT; CDR3 protein: CASSLWTDSNQPQHF; V gene: TRBV7-2; D gene: NA; J gene: TRBJ1-5; clone size: many
CDR3 DNA: TGCAGTGCTTATACCGGAACAGATACGCAGTATTTT; CDR3 protein: CSAYTGTDTQYF; V gene: TRBV20-1; D gene: NA; J gene: TRBJ2-3; clone size: many
CDR3 DNA: TGCGCCAGCAGCTTGCAGGTTGATGTGAGCGGGGAGCTGTTTTTT; CDR3 protein: CASSLQVDVSGELFF; V gene: TRBV5-1; D gene: NA; J gene: TRBJ2-2; clone size: NA
CDR3 DNA: TGCAGCGCCTCAGTGGGGGCAAGCAATCAGCCCCAGCATTTT; CDR3 protein: CSASVGASNQPQHF; V gene: TRBV29-1; D gene: NA; J gene: TRBJ1-5; clone size: many
CDR3 DNA: TGTGCCAGCAGATTTAGGCGATCAGGGCAATATCAAGAGACCCAGTACTTC; CDR3 protein: CASRFRRSGQYQETQYF; V gene: TRBV21-1; D gene: NA; J gene: TRBJ2-5; clone size: NA
CDR3 DNA: TGTGCCAGCAGCATGACAGGGAGAAGCTACAATGAGCAGTTCTTC; CDR3 protein: CASSMTGRSYNEQFF; V gene: TRBV12-3/TRBV12-4; D gene: TRBD1; J gene: TRBJ2-1; clone size: many
CDR3 DNA: TGTGCCAGCAGCTTAATGCCTACACCAGGGGTCAATGAGCAGTTCTTC; CDR3 protein: CASSLMPTPGVNEQFF; V gene: TRBV7-3; D gene: NA; J gene: TRBJ2-1; clone size: few
CDR3 DNA: TGTGCCAGCAGCTTAGGGGGTGACAGGGGTGGCTATGGCTACCCCTTC; CDR3 protein: CASSLGGDRGGYGYPF; V gene: TRBV7-2; D gene: TRBD1; J gene: TRBJ1-2; clone size: once
CDR3 DNA: TGCAGTGCTAGACAGCGCCAGGGGTATAATGAAAAACTGTTTTTT; CDR3 protein: CSARQRQGYNEKLFF; V gene: TRBV20-1; D gene: NA; J gene: TRBJ1-4; clone size: many
CDR3 DNA: TGCAGTGCTAGAGATGAGGGGACAGGGGGATATTCACCCCTCCACTTT; CDR3 protein: CSARDEGTGGYSPLHF; V gene: TRBV20-1; D gene: TRBD1; J gene: TRBJ1-6; clone size: NA
CDR3 DNA: TGTGCCAGCAGCAGAGGGGGTCGCACAGATACGCAGTATTTT; CDR3 protein: CASSRGGRTDTQYF; V gene: TRBV7-2; D gene: NA; J gene: TRBJ2-3; clone size: NA
CDR3 DNA: TGTGCCAGCAGCTCTGACCTATCACGAGGCACAGATACGCAGTATTTT; CDR3 protein: CASSSDLSRGTDTQYF; V gene: TRBV7-2; D gene: NA; J gene: TRBJ2-3; clone size: many
CDR3 DNA: TGTGCCACCAGCAGAGATTTAGGGACAGGGATATATGGCTACACCTTC; CDR3 protein: CATSRDLGTGIYGYTF; V gene: TRBV15; D gene: TRBD1; J gene: TRBJ1-2; clone size: many